The TCR beta chain described here comes from a study of T cells after yellow fever vaccination. Study outcomes and limitations: Detected again after the booster were most primary-vaccination clones, at nearly 97% CD4 and nearly 90% CD8. Some clonotypes, a small share, were shared between CD4 and CD8 compartments. In FACS-sorted repertoires, abundant clonotypes from the bulk population could appear as contaminants.

This clonotype has a count of ten or more. Its antigen is not known. Generation of TCR cDNA used 5'RACE template switching (which added a universal primer site and UMIs). In TCRdb, the 5' RACE reads were re-called with MiXCR into one record per CDR3 protein. Of under 150,000 distinct CDR3 sequences listed, 7.7% were seen once; the top ten hold less than 0.85%. Trimming left V 5 bases short and J 1 base short, with 24 bases between. CDR3 size: 19 residues. Germline V lookup: CDR1 SGHAT, CDR2 FQNNGV. The clonotype was recovered from a man aged 25 to 40 who received the YFV17D yellow fever vaccine. The chain links TRBV11-2 to TRBJ2-1; perhaps TRBD2 as D (6 bases). Sequences were derived from CD4+ T cells sorted from PBMCs, sampled 5 days after the yellow fever booster vaccination. The CDR3 DNA reads as TGTGCCAGCAGCACCCTCGCCAGGAGGCTAGCGCGGTCCTACAATGAGCAGTTCTTC. It yields the protein CASSTLARRLARSYNEQFF.